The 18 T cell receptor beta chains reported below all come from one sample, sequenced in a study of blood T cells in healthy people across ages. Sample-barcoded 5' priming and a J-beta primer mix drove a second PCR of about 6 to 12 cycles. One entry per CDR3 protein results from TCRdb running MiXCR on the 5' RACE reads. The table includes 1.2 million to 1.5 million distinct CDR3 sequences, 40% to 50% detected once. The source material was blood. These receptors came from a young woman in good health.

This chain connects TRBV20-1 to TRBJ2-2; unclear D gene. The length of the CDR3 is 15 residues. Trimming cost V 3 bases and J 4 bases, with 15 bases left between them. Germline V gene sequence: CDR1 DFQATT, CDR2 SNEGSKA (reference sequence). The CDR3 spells CSASDPRGFTGELFF. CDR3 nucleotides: TGCAGTGCTAGCGATCCGCGCGGATTCACCGGGGAGCTGTTTTTT.

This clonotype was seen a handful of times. The CDR3 reads CASSLISRGANYGYTF. The CDR3 coding sequence is TGTGCCAGCAGCTTAATATCCAGGGGAGCTAACTATGGCTACACCTTC. The genes are TRBV7-2 and TRBJ1-2, with a weak D call TRBD1 (6 bases). The germline V gene has CDR1 SGHTA and CDR2 FQGNSA. The CDR3 is 16 residues long. Trimming removed 2 bases from V and 0 bases from J, with 13 bases in between.

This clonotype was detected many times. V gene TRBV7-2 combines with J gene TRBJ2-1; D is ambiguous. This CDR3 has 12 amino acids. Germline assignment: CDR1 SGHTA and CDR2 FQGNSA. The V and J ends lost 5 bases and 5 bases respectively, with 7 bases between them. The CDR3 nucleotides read TGTGCCAGCAGCCCCCCGAACAATGAGCAGTTCTTC. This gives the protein CASSPPNNEQFF.

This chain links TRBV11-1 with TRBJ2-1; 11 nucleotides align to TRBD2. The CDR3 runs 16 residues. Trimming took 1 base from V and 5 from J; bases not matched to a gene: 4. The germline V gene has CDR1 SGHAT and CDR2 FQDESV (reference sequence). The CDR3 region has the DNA TGTGCCAGCAGCTTAGAGGGTAGCGGGGGGGACAATGAGCAGTTCTTC. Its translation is CASSLEGSGGDNEQFF.

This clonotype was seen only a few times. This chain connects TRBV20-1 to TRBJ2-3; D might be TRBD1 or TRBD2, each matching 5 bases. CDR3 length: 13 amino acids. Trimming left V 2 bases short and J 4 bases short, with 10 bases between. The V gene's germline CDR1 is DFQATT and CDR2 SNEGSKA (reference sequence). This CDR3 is CSARLLGADTQYF. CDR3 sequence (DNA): TGCAGTGCTAGACTATTGGGGGCAGATACGCAGTATTTT.

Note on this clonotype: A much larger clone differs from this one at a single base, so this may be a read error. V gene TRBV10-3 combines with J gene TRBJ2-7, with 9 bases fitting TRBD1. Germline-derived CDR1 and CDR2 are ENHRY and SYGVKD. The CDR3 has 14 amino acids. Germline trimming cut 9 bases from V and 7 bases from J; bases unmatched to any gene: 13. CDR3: CAIGRDRANNEQYF. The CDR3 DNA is TGTGCCATTGGCCGGGACAGGGCAAACAATGAGCAGTACTTC.

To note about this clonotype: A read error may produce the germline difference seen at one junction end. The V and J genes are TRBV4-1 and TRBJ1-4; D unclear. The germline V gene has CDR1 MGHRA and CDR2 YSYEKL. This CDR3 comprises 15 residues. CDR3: CASTTSPRTYEKLFF. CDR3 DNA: TGCGCCAGCACCACATCCCCCAGAACTTATGAAAAACTGTTTTTT.

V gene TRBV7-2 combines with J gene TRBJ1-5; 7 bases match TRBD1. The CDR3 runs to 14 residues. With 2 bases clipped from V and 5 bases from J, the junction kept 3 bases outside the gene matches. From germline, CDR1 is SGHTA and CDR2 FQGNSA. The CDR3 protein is CASSLRQGHQPQHF. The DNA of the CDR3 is TGTGCCAGCAGCTTACGACAGGGCCATCAGCCCCAGCATTTT.

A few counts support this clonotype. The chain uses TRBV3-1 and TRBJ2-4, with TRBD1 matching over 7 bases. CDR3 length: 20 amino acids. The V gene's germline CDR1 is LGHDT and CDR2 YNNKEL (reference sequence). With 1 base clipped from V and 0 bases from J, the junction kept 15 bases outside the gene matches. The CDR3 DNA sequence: TGTGCCAGCAGCCAAGGAATCCCCACGACAGGGAGATTAGCCAAAAACATTCAGTACTTC. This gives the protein CASSQGIPTTGRLAKNIQYF. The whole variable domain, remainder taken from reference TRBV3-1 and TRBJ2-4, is DTAVSQTPKYLVTQMGNDKSIKCEQNLGHDTMYWYKQDSKKFLKIMFSYNNKELIINETVPNRFSPKSPDKAHLNLHINSLELGDSAVYFCASSQGIPTTGRLAKNIQYFGAGTRLSVL.

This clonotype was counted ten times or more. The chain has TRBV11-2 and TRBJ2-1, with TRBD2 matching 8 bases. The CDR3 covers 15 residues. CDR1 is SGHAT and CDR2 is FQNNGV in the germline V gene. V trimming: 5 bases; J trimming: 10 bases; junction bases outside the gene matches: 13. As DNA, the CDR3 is TGTGCCAGCAGCCGCCAGTTTAGCGGGATCAACGAGCAGTTCTTC. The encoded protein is CASSRQFSGINEQFF.

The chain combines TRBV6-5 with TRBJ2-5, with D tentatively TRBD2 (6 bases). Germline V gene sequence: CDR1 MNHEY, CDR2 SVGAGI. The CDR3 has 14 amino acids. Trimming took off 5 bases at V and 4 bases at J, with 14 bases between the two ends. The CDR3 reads CASSDLTRGETQYF. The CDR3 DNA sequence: TGTGCCAGCAGTGACCTGACTAGAGGAGAGACCCAGTACTTC.

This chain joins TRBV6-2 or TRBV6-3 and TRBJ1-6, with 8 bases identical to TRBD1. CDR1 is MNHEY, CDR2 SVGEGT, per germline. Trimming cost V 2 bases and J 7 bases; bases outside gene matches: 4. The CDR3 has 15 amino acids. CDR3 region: CASSYVGQGNSPLHF. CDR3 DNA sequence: TGTGCCAGCAGTTACGTCGGACAGGGAAATTCACCCCTCCACTTT.

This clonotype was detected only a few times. CDR3 region: CASSAGDLTSNEQFF. The CDR3 DNA sequence: TGTGCCAGCAGCGCCGGGGACCTTACCAGCAATGAGCAGTTCTTC. The chain employs TRBV9 and TRBJ2-1; D tentatively reads TRBD1 or TRBD2 (5 bases each). V dropped 3 bases and J dropped 6 bases, with 16 bases sitting between them. CDR3 length: 15 residues. The germline gives CDR1 SGDLS, CDR2 YYNGEE.

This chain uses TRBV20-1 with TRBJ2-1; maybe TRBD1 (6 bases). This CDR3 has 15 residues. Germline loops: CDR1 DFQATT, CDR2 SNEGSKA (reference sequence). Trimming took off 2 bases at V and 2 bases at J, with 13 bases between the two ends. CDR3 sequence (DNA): TGCAGTGCTAGATCTCCAGGGGTCGCCTACAATGAGCAGTTCTTC. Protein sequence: CSARSPGVAYNEQFF.

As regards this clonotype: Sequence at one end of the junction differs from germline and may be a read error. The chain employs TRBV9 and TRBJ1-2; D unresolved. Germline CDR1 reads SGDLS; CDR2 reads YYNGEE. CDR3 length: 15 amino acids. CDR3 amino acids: CASSVGAGANSGYTF. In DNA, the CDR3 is TGTGCCAGCAGCGTAGGGGCGGGAGCTAACTCTGGCTACACCTTC. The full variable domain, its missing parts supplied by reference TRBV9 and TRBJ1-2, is DSGVTQTPKHLITATGQRVTLRCSPRSGDLSVYWYQQSLDQGLQFLIQYYNGEERAKGNILERFSAQQFPDLHSELNLSSLELGDSALYFCASSVGAGANSGYTFGSGTRLTVV.

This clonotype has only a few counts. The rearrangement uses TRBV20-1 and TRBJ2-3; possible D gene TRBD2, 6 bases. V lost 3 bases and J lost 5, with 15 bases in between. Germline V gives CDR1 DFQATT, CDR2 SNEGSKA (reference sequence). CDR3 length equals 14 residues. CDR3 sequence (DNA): TGCAGTGCTAGTCCAGCGGGCCACAGAGATACGCAGTATTTT. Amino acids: CSASPAGHRDTQYF.

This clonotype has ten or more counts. CDR3 in DNA: TGTGCCAGCAGCCCTCAAACCGGGACAGGGGGCTATGAGCAGTTCTTC. Protein sequence: CASSPQTGTGGYEQFF. The chain has TRBV5-5 and TRBJ2-1; 12 positions match TRBD1. The CDR3 has 16 amino acids. Trimming removed 4 bases from V and 8 bases from J; junction bases left unmatched: 10. Germline V gene data show CDR1 as SGHKS and CDR2 as YYEKEE (reference sequence). The complete variable domain, with remaining parts taken from reference TRBV5-5 and TRBJ2-1, reads DAGVTQSPTHLIKTRGQQVTLRCSPISGHKSVSWYQQVLGQGPQFIFQYYEKEERGRGNFPDRFSARQFPNYSSELNVNALLLGDSALYLCASSPQTGTGGYEQFFGPGTRLTVL.

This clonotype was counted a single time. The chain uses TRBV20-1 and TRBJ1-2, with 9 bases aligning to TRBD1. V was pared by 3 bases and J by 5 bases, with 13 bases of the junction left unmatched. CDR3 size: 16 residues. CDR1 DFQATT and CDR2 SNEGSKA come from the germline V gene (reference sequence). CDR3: CSASDGDRAKGYGYTF. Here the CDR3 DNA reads TGCAGTGCTAGCGATGGGGACAGGGCAAAGGGGTATGGCTACACCTTC.